The clone carrying this T cell receptor (beta chain) was detected once. The sample originates from a study of blood T cell repertoires in COVID-19. Study-level information: Sources were T cells, B-cell-depleted T cells, or PBMCs; the material itself was cDNA or gDNA.

Produced via immunoSEQ multiplex PCR; TCRdb's table is partial and in-frame only. The sample contains fewer than 250,000 clones, 88% of which appear only once. Germline V CDR1 and CDR2: LNHDA, SQIVND (reference sequence). This CDR3 contains 12 residues. V was pared by 2 bases and J by 7 bases, with 6 bases between. The origin of this receptor is a man aged 65-85 years with acute or convalescent COVID-19. Sequenced material: peripheral blood. This rearrangement joins TRBV19 to TRBJ1-5; no definite D call. CDR3 sequence (DNA): TGTGCCAGTAGTATACAGGCGCAGCCCCAGCATTTT. Translated: CASSIQAQPQHF.